Included here is one TCR beta chain sequence, with context. The CDR3 consists of 11 residues. Per the germline V gene, CDR1 is SGDLS and CDR2 is YYNGEE. Trimming took off 3 bases at V and 6 bases at J, with 5 bases between the two ends. Data came from immunoSEQ multiplex PCR; TCRdb stores just in-frame clones and leaves some out. Of roughly 200,000 clones in the sample, roughly 72% were seen once. This sample was included in a study of cytotoxic CD8 clonotypes in ibrutinib-treated CLL. The genes are TRBV9 and TRBJ2-3; the D is unclear. This sample comprised PBMCs, obtained after 24 months of ibrutinib treatment. The origin of this receptor is a human donor with chronic lymphocytic leukemia. The CDR3 reads CASSEADTQYF. The CDR3 DNA reads TGTGCCAGCAGCGAAGCGGATACGCAGTATTTT.